This T cell receptor beta chain was sequenced for a study of cytomegalovirus exposure and HLA in healthy donors. Study-wide results and limits: An analysis was carried out later, and it reportedly showed fewer N-insertions in an Asian-associated ancestry cluster than the approximately 680-donor mean. The study designated roughly 160 TCR beta chains cytomegalovirus-associated.

The PCR was carried out with 60 Vbeta primers and 13 Jbeta primers. The protocol was immunoSEQ multiplex PCR, while the TCRdb copy is restricted to in-frame clones and leaves out a portion. The sample records around 150,000 clones, roughly 80% being singletons. In its sample, this clone was seen a few times. Its target is unknown. V lost 5 bases and J lost 5, with 13 bases in between. In germline, CDR1 is MNHEY, CDR2 SVGAGI. CDR3 length: 14 amino acids. What was sequenced was PBMCs. The source of this sequence is a man aged 30-40 years in good health and CMV-seronegative. The chain links TRBV6-5 to TRBJ1-5; a weak D match, TRBD1 (6 bases). CDR3 in DNA: TGTGCCAGCAGTGGAAGGGGGGGGGATCAGCCCCAGCATTTT. As protein: CASSGRGGDQPQHF.